A selection of T cell receptor beta chains follows, all from one sample in a study of T cells in Graves' hyperthyroidism and ophthalmopathy. Using its own MiXCR run on the multiplex PCR reads, TCRdb lists one record per CDR3 protein. The top ten clones hold under 8% of a sample with roughly 630,000 distinct CDR3 sequences, about a sixth of them seen once. The sequenced sample consisted of blood. Every receptor here comes from a woman aged 25 to 45 with Graves' hyperthyroidism. Each CDR3 is given with its conserved first and last residue. A D gene is named only where the DNA matches it firmly. Size values are once, few and many counts, or a class for expanded clones, and some rows have none.

cdr3_aa,cdr3_nt,j_call,clone_size,v_call,d_call
CATSRARGGYGYTF,TGTGCCACCAGCAGGGCGCGGGGGGGCTATGGCTACACCTTC,TRBJ1-2,many,TRBV15,NA
CASSLPAISVVTEQFF,TGTGCCAGCAGCTTACCGGCTATCTCTGTTGTGACTGAGCAGTTCTTC,TRBJ2-1,many,TRBV7-2,NA
CASSLFGANEQFF,TGTGCCAGCAGCTTATTCGGTGCCAATGAGCAGTTCTTC,TRBJ2-1,many,TRBV7-8,NA
CAWSSGTGADTEAFF,TGTGCCTGGAGTTCTGGGACGGGAGCCGACACTGAAGCTTTCTTT,TRBJ1-1,many,TRBV30,NA
CASSLSAHSPADTQYF,TGTGCCAGCAGTTTATCGGCCCATTCGCCGGCAGATACGCAGTATTTT,TRBJ2-3,many,TRBV27,NA
CSVEGSWGERYNEQFF,TGCAGCGTTGAGGGATCGTGGGGGGAGAGATACAATGAGCAGTTCTTC,TRBJ2-1,many,TRBV29-1,NA
CASSSWGPTNEKLFF,TGTGCCAGCAGTTCTTGGGGACCAACTAACGAAAAACTGTTTTTT,TRBJ1-4,NA,TRBV27,NA
CASTSIGGAEAFF,TGTGCCAGTACCTCTATTGGGGGGGCTGAAGCTTTCTTT,TRBJ1-1,many,TRBV19,NA
CASSYSIWTGRGNTEAFF,TGTGCCAGCAGTTACTCGATCTGGACAGGGAGGGGGAACACTGAAGCTTTCTTT,TRBJ1-1,many,TRBV6-2/TRBV6-3,TRBD1
CASSLRLGPGRGQYF,TGTGCCAGCAGTTTACGTCTGGGCCCCGGGCGGGGGCAGTACTTC,TRBJ2-7,NA,TRBV27,NA
CASTNLGTTGEETQYF,TGTGCCAGCACCAATTTAGGGACAACCGGAGAAGAGACCCAGTACTTC,TRBJ2-5,many,TRBV28,NA
CASSQGGQGSYEQYF,TGCGCCAGCAGCCAAGGGGGACAGGGGAGCTACGAGCAGTACTTC,TRBJ2-7,few,TRBV4-1,TRBD1
CATSRDQDPSGNTIYF,TGTGCCACCAGCAGAGACCAGGACCCCTCTGGAAACACCATATATTTT,TRBJ1-3,few,TRBV15,NA
CSARDLGAGLGYTF,TGCAGTGCTAGAGATCTCGGGGCGGGCCTTGGCTACACCTTC,TRBJ1-2,few,TRBV20-1,NA
CASSQADRDTEAFF,TGCGCCAGCAGCCAAGCGGACAGGGACACTGAAGCTTTCTTT,TRBJ1-1,few,TRBV4-3,TRBD1
CASKRGQDGNQPQHF,TGTGCCAGTAAAAGGGGACAGGACGGCAATCAGCCCCAGCATTTT,TRBJ1-5,few,TRBV19,TRBD1